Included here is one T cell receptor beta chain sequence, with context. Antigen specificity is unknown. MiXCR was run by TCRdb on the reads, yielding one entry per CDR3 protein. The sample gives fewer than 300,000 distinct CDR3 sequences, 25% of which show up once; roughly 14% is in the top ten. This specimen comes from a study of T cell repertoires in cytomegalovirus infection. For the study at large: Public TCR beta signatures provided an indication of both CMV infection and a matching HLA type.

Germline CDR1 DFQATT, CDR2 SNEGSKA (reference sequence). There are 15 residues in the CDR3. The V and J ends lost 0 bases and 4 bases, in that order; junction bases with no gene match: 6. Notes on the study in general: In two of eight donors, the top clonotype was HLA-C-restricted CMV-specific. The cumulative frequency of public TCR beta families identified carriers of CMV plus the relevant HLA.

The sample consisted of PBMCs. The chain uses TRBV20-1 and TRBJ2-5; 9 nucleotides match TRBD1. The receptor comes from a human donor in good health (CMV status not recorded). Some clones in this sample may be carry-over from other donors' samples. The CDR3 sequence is CSAREWDRDTETQYF. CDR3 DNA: TGCAGTGCTAGAGAATGGGACAGGGATACAGAGACCCAGTACTTC.